This T cell receptor beta chain appears in the sequencing data of a study of blood T cell repertoires in COVID-19. Study in general: Samples representing acute and convalescent COVID-19 were sourced from the United States, Italy and Spain. The cDNA or gDNA used as material had been derived from T cells, B-cell-depleted T cells, or PBMCs.

Authors' methods: Estimation of nucleated cell counts was performed using reference gene primer amplification. Assay: immunoSEQ multiplex PCR; the TCRdb copy retains only in-frame clones and omits some. V, J and clone size reflect that table, while D and trimming were determined from the DNA. Of approximately 64,000 clones detected, roughly 84% appear once; the ten largest clones hold approximately 3.9%. Trimming removed 0 bases at V and 4 bases at J, with 5 bases between. The CDR3 runs 12 residues. The germline V gene encodes CDR1 SGHDT and CDR2 YYEEEE. The receptor comes from a man in his 70s with acute or convalescent COVID-19. Sequences were obtained from peripheral blood. The genes are TRBV5-6 and TRBJ2-7; D might be TRBD2 (5 bases). CDR3 sequence reads: CASSLGRYEQYF. The CDR3 nucleotides read TGTGCCAGCAGCTTGGGGAGGTACGAGCAGTACTTC. Using reference TRBV5-6 and TRBJ2-7 for the parts outside the CDR3, the full variable domain is DAGVTQSPTHLIKTRGQQVTLRCSPKSGHDTVSWYQQALGQGPQFIFQYYEEEERQRGNFPDRFSGHQFPNYSSELNVNALLLGDSALYLCASSLGRYEQYFGPGTRLTVT.